Shown below are 15 T cell receptor beta chains from a single sample sequenced in a study of shared clonotypes between healthy human individuals. Clones were read by immunoSEQ multiplex PCR, and TCRdb kept only the in-frame ones, dropping some. This table holds 550,000 to 700,000 clones, about 80% found once. Material: memory CD4+ T cells sorted from blood. This sample's subset: CD45RA-negative fraction. These receptors came from a woman in her twenties or thirties in good health.

The sample holds one count of this clone. The chain has TRBV7-2 and TRBJ2-1; a possible D gene is TRBD2 (5 bases). Germline lookup yields CDR1 SGHTA and CDR2 FQGNSA. Trimming shortened V by 5 bases and J by 3 bases, and 11 bases separated the two germline ends. The CDR3 runs to 14 residues. CDR3: CASSQPSGYNEQFF. In DNA form, the CDR3 reads TGTGCCAGCAGCCAACCGAGCGGCTACAATGAGCAGTTCTTC.

The chain recombines TRBV18 with TRBJ2-5; TRBD1 aligns across 9 bases. V shed 6 bases and J 4 bases; nucleotides not matched to a gene: 3. The CDR3 length is 13 residues. CDR1 is KGHSH and CDR2 is LQKENI in the germline V gene. CDR3 sequence reads: CASSRGQGETQYF. DNA of the CDR3: TGTGCCAGCTCTAGGGGACAGGGAGAGACCCAGTACTTC.

This chain uses TRBV6-1 with TRBJ2-1, with TRBD2 matching 12 bases. CDR3 size: 15 residues. The ends lost 10 bases at V and 4 bases at J; junction bases unmatched: 8. Germline values: CDR1 MNHNS, CDR2 SASEGT. The CDR3 region has the DNA TGTGCCACCCGCTGGACTAGCGGGATATACAATGAGCAGTTCTTC. It is translated as CATRWTSGIYNEQFF.

The rearrangement joins TRBV15 to TRBJ2-6; D perhaps matches TRBD2 (5 bases). The CDR3 is 16 amino acids. CDR1 and CDR2 (germline): LNHNV, YYDKDF (reference sequence). Deletions cut 3 bases from V and 1 base from J, with 10 bases between. The CDR3 sequence: CATSSRRQSGANVLTF. CDR3 in DNA: TGTGCCACCAGCAGCCGGAGGCAGTCTGGGGCCAACGTCCTGACTTTC.

The rearrangement joins TRBV6-1 to TRBJ1-5; weak D call: TRBD1 (6 bases). CDR1 is MNHNS and CDR2 is SASEGT in the germline V gene. This CDR3 is built from 14 residues. The V end lost 8 bases, the J end lost 5 bases, and 16 bases lay between the germline ends. Here the CDR3 reads CASYTGHWDQPQHF. Here the CDR3 DNA reads TGTGCCAGCTACACGGGACATTGGGATCAGCCCCAGCATTTT.

J is TRBJ2-7 and V is TRBV25-1; D is perhaps TRBD1 or TRBD2 (5 bases each). The V gene lost 4 bases and the J gene lost 3 bases, with 10 bases spanning the gap. The CDR3 covers 13 residues. The germline gives CDR1 MGHDK, CDR2 SYGVNS. This CDR3 is CASSGDGIYEQYF. The CDR3 region has the DNA TGTGCCAGCAGTGGGGACGGGATCTACGAGCAGTACTTC.

This clone was seen once. The V gene is TRBV6-5, the J gene TRBJ2-1, with TRBD2 matching 14 bases. CDR3 size: 15 residues. V gave up 6 bases and J gave up 8 bases; unmatched junction bases: 6. Germline V gene data show CDR1 as MNHEY and CDR2 as SVGAGI. CDR3 sequence reads: CASRRLAGGTDEQFF. CDR3 coding DNA: TGTGCCAGCAGAAGACTAGCGGGAGGGACCGATGAGCAGTTCTTC.

For the CDR3, the DNA is TGCGCCAGCAGCGCGGACCGAAGCTCCTACAATGAGCAGTTCTTC. Its protein product is CASSADRSSYNEQFF. The rearrangement links TRBV5-1 to TRBJ2-1; unclear D gene. Trimming left V 4 bases short and J 0 bases short, with 11 bases between. CDR1 SGHRS and CDR2 YFSETQ come from the germline V gene. CDR3 length: 15 amino acids.

This clone has at least ten counts. Other DNA sequences in this specimen translate into the identical CDR3. The rearrangement joins TRBV6-6 to TRBJ1-1; D is unresolved. CDR1 is MNHNY, CDR2 SVGAGI, per germline (reference sequence). V was cut by 0 bases and J by 0 bases, with 2 bases left in between. This CDR3 is 13 amino acids long. CDR3 residues: CASSYSLNTEAFF. The CDR3 bases are TGTGCCAGCAGTTACTCGCTGAACACTGAAGCTTTCTTT.

The chain couples TRBV5-6 to TRBJ2-3; possibly TRBD1 for D (6 bases). The CDR3 is 16 residues long. Deletions cut 4 bases from V and 2 bases from J, with 17 bases between. Germline CDR1 is SGHDT and CDR2 is YYEEEE. The CDR3 sequence: CASSPNSQGYTDTQYF. The CDR3 bases are TGTGCCAGCAGCCCAAACTCTCAGGGGTACACAGATACGCAGTATTTT.

The chain combines TRBV28 with TRBJ2-1; D is possibly TRBD1 or TRBD2 (5 bases each). The germline V gene encodes CDR1 MDHEN and CDR2 SYDVKM. CDR3 length: 14 residues. Trimming left V 4 bases short and J 9 bases short, with 16 bases between. CDR3 protein: CASSSTGERSEQFF. In nucleotides, the CDR3 is TGTGCCAGCAGTTCTACAGGAGAGCGGAGTGAGCAGTTCTTC.

This chain joins TRBV28 and TRBJ1-1, with D possibly TRBD1 on 6 matching bases. Germline CDR1 is MDHEN and CDR2 is SYDVKM. V was clipped by 5 bases and J by 4 bases, with 17 bases between them. There are 15 residues in the CDR3. CDR3: CASSNHRARSTEAFF. CDR3 bases: TGTGCCAGCAGTAACCACAGGGCTCGGAGCACTGAAGCTTTCTTT.

This clone was found a few times. V and J are TRBV6-5 and TRBJ2-7, with 7 nucleotides matching TRBD1. Per germline, CDR1 MNHEY and CDR2 SVGAGI. The CDR3 covers 16 residues. The V and J ends lost 0 bases and 8 bases, in that order; junction bases with no gene match: 13. Written as DNA, the CDR3 is TGTGCCAGCAGTTACTCAAGACAGGGCTACGCCTTGAAGCAGTACTTC. This sequence encodes CASSYSRQGYALKQYF.

This chain joins TRBV6-5 and TRBJ2-1; TRBD2 matches at 12 bases. This CDR3 comprises 15 residues. The germline V gene encodes CDR1 MNHEY and CDR2 SVGAGI. The trim removed 5 bases at V and 6 bases at J, leaving 5 bases unmatched. The CDR3 DNA is TGTGCCAGCAGTCCGACTAGCGGGAGACGCAATGAGCAGTTCTTC. This translates into CASSPTSGRRNEQFF.

The J gene is TRBJ2-2, the V gene TRBV30; D not resolved. The ends were cut back, 5 bases at V and 7 bases at J, with 8 bases in the middle. CDR3 length: 11 residues. Germline loops: CDR1 GTSNPN, CDR2 SVGIG (reference sequence). This chain's CDR3 is CAWATGGELFF. CDR3 coding DNA: TGTGCCTGGGCGACCGGCGGGGAGCTGTTTTTT.